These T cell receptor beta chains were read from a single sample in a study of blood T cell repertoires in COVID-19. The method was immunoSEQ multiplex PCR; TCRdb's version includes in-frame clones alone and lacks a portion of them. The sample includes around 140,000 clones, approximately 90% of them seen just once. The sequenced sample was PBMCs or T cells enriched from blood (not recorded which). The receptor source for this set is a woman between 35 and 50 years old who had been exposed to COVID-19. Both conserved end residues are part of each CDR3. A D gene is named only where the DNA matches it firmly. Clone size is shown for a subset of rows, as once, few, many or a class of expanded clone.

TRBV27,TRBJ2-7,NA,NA,TGTGCCAGCAGTTTAATCCCAGACAGCTACGAGCAGTACTTC,CASSLIPDSYEQYF
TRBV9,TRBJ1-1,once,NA,TGTGCCAGCAGCGTAGAAGGACAGACTAACACTGAAGCTTTCTTT,CASSVEGQTNTEAFF
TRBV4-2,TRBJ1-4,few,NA,TGTGCCAGCAGCCAAGAGGGCAGGGAGGGGGAAAAACTGTTTTTT,CASSQEGREGEKLFF
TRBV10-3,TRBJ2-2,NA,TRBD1,TGTGCAACAGGACAGGGGAACACCGGGGAGCTGTTTTTT,CATGQGNTGELFF
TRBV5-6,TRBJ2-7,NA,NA,TGTGCCAGCAACCGGGTGGAGGAACACGAGCAGTACTTC,CASNRVEEHEQYF
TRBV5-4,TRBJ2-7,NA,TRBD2,TGTGCCAGCAGCTTGGGGGGACTAGCGAACCCCTACGAGCAGTACTTC,CASSLGGLANPYEQYF
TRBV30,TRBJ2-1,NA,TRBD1,TGTGCCTGGAGTGTACGGAACAGGGGGGTTACTAATGAGCAGTTCTTC,CAWSVRNRGVTNEQFF
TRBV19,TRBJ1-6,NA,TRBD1,TGTGCCAGTACCCCTGGACAGGGTTATTATTCACCCCTCCACTTT,CASTPGQGYYSPLHF
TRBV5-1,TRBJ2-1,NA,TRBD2,TGCGCCAGCAGCTTGGCCCTAGCCAGCGGGGGCTACAATGAGCAGTTCTTC,CASSLALASGGYNEQFF
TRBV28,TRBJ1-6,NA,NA,TGTGCCAGCAACAGGCCAGATAATTCACCCCTCCACTTT,CASNRPDNSPLHF
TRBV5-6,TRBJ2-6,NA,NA,TGTGCCAGCAGAAATAAATGGGGCCTAGGCTCTGGGGCCAACGTCCTGACTTTC,CASRNKWGLGSGANVLTF
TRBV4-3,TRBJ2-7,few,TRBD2,TGCGCCAGCAGCCAAGATCTTCGTGGCGCGACTAGCGGGCGGAACGAGCAGTACTTC,CASSQDLRGATSGRNEQYF
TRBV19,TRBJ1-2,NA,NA,TGTGCCAGTAGTATAGAGGCGGGTAACTATGGCTACACCTTC,CASSIEAGNYGYTF
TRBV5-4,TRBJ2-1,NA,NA,TGTGCCAGCAGCCCCACCACTGGGGGGACTGAGGCAAATGAGCAGTTCTTC,CASSPTTGGTEANEQFF
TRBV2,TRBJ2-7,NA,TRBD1,TGTGCCAGCGGGACAGGGTGGACCTACGAGCAGTACTTC,CASGTGWTYEQYF
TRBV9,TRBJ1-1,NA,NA,TGTGCCAGCAGCCCCGGGGGTATCGCTGAAGCTTTCTTT,CASSPGGIAEAFF
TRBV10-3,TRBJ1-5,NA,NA,TGTGCCATCAGTGATGACAGCGACCCATATCAGCCCCAGCATTTT,CAISDDSDPYQPQHF
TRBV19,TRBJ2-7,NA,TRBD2,TGTGCCAGTAGTTATCAGACTAGCGGGGGTTTCTACGAGCAGTACTTC,CASSYQTSGGFYEQYF
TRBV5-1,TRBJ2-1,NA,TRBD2,TGCGCCAGCAGCTTGGGGGCGGGGGGACCTTTTTACAATGAGCAGTTCTTC,CASSLGAGGPFYNEQFF
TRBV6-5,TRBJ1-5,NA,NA,TGCATGGGAGGGGAAGGCAATCAGCCCCAGCATTTT,CMGGEGNQPQHF
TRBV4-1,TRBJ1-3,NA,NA,TGCGCCAGCAGTGGCAGGTTTTTATCTGGAAACACCATATATTTT,CASSGRFLSGNTIYF
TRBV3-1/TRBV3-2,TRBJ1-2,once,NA,TGTGCCAGCAGCCTCGAGTCCTATGGCTACACCTTC,CASSLESYGYTF
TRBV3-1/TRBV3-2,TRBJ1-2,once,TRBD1,TGTGCCAGCAGCCGCGCTGACTCGGGACAGGGCAACTATGGCTACACCTTC,CASSRADSGQGNYGYTF
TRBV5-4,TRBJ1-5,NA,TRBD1,TGTGCCAGCAGCCAGGGACAGGGTGGTCAGCCCCAGCATTTT,CASSQGQGGQPQHF
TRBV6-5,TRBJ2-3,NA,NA,TGTGCCAGCACCCCGGGGGGCCCCACAGATACGCAGTATTTT,CASTPGGPTDTQYF
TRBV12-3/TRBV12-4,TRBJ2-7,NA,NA,TGTGCCAGCAGTTTATCACTAAGCCCCGAGCAGTACTTC,CASSLSLSPEQYF
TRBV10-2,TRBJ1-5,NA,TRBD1,TGCGCCAGCAGGAATTCGGGACAGGGAGAACATCAGCCCCAGCATTTT,CASRNSGQGEHQPQHF
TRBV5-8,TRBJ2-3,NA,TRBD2,TGTGCCAGCAGCTTGGAGTGGTTAGCGGGGAGCACAGATACGCAGTATTTT,CASSLEWLAGSTDTQYF
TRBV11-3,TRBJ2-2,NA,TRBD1,TGTGCCAGCAGCTTACAGGGGGCCGGGGAGCTGTTTTTT,CASSLQGAGELFF
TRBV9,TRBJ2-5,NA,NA,TGTGCCAGCAGCTACTCCCTAAGAGGGGGTTCGGGTGGCGAGACCCAGTACTTC,CASSYSLRGGSGGETQYF
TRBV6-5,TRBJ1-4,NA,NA,TGTGCCAGCAGTCCTCCGGGGGGCGGTGAAAAACTGTTTTTT,CASSPPGGGEKLFF
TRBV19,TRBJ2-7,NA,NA,TGTGCCAGTAGTCCGACCACAGGGCCCTCCTACGAGCAGTACTTC,CASSPTTGPSYEQYF
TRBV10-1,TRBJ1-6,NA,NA,TGCGCCAGCAGTGAAGACAGAAATTCACCCCTCCACTTT,CASSEDRNSPLHF
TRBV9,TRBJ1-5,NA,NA,TGTGCCAGCAGCCGGGACTTCAATCAGCCCCAGCATTTT,CASSRDFNQPQHF
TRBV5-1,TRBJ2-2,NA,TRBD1,TGCGCCAGCAGCTTTGACAGGGTTTCTCCCGGGGAGCTGTTTTTT,CASSFDRVSPGELFF
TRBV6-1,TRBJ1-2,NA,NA,TGTGCCAGCAGTGAACTGGGCAGGGGCCGATCGAACTATGGCTACACCTTC,CASSELGRGRSNYGYTF
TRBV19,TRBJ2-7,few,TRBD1,TGTGCCAGTAAAGGGCTTGGGACAGGACCAAATTCCTACGAGCAGTACTTC,CASKGLGTGPNSYEQYF
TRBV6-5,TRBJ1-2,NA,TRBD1,TGTGCCAGCAACCCTGCGGACAGGGAGAATGGCTACACCTTC,CASNPADRENGYTF
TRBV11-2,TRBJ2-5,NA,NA,TGTGCCAGCAGCTCTCCGCCGGGACAAGTGATAGAGACCCAGTACTTC,CASSSPPGQVIETQYF
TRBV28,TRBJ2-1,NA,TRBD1,TGTGCCAGCAGTTTAGGTGGACAGGGCGGTGAGCAGTTCTTC,CASSLGGQGGEQFF
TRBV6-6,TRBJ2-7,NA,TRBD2,TGTGCCAGTACCCGGGGGGGGGAGCTACTCTCCGAGCAGTACTTC,CASTRGGELLSEQYF
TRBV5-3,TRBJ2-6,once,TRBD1,TGTGCCAGAAGCAATAGCATCCGGGACAGCCCCCTTCCCTCTGGGGCCAACGTCCTGACTTTC,CARSNSIRDSPLPSGANVLTF
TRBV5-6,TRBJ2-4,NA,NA,TGTGCCAGCAGCTTGACGGCCGTAGGGGGCATTCAGTACTTC,CASSLTAVGGIQYF
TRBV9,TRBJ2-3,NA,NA,TGTGCCAGCAGCGTAGTGAGTGGTGATACGCAGTATTTT,CASSVVSGDTQYF
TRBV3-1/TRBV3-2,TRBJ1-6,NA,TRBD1,TGTGCCAGCAGCCCTCGGGACAGGGGCTCACCCCTCCACTTT,CASSPRDRGSPLHF
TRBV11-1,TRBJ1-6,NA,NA,TGTGCCAGCAGCCTACAGGGACGGCGGGATTCACCCCTCCACTTT,CASSLQGRRDSPLHF